Here is one T cell receptor (beta chain) with its context. A read error may account for a junction end that differs from germline. This sample is drawn from a study of technical replicates of blood from several donors. The CDR3 sequence is 14 residues long. Germline CDR1 reads LNHNV; CDR2 reads YYDKDF (reference sequence). Method: immunoSEQ multiplex PCR; TCRdb's copy keeps in-frame clones and lacks some. This sample has some 90,000 clones; around 95% occur once, and the top ten carry about 0.36%. This TCR was recovered from a human donor in good health. The rearrangement joins TRBV15 to TRBJ1-2; D is ambiguous. Input material: T cells isolated from PBMCs. The CDR3 sequence is CATTRREPYLYYTF. The CDR3 bases are TGTGCCACCACCAGAAGGGAGCCCTATCTGTATTACACCTTC.